The rows below give T cell receptor beta chains drawn from one sample of a study of T cells after yellow fever vaccination. TCRdb re-derived calls from the 5' RACE reads in MiXCR, one entry per CDR3 protein. This sample has about 170,000 distinct CDR3 sequences, with about 11% found just once. The sample consisted of CD8+ T cells sorted from PBMCs, taken 15 days after the yellow fever booster vaccination. The receptors stem from a man aged 18 to 30 who received the YFV17D yellow fever vaccine. Both conserved end residues are part of each CDR3. The D gene is left open where the match is weak. Clone size is stated in some rows and not others, as once, few, many or a class when expanded.

v_gene: TRBV20-1
abundance: many
j_gene: TRBJ2-2
d_gene: -
CDR3aa: CSARIEPFGELFF
CDR3nt: TGCAGTGCTAGGATCGAACCGTTTGGGGAGCTGTTTTTT

v_gene: TRBV7-9
abundance: many
j_gene: TRBJ2-5
d_gene: -
CDR3aa: CASSSQGLGETQYF
CDR3nt: TGTGCCAGCAGCTCTCAGGGCTTGGGGGAGACCCAGTACTTC

v_gene: TRBV4-2
abundance: few
j_gene: TRBJ2-3
d_gene: TRBD2
CDR3aa: CASSQAGLAGTSTDTQYF
CDR3nt: TGTGCCAGCAGCCAAGCGGGACTAGCGGGTACTAGCACAGATACGCAGTATTTT

v_gene: TRBV20-1
abundance: -
j_gene: TRBJ2-7
d_gene: TRBD1
CDR3aa: CSAPHPGTGILQYF
CDR3nt: TGCAGTGCTCCCCACCCCGGGACAGGGATTTTGCAGTACTTC

v_gene: TRBV29-1
abundance: few
j_gene: TRBJ1-1
d_gene: -
CDR3aa: CSVPQEDTEAFF
CDR3nt: TGCAGCGTTCCCCAGGAGGACACTGAAGCTTTCTTT

v_gene: TRBV29-1
abundance: few
j_gene: TRBJ2-7
d_gene: -
CDR3aa: CSVESSHSSYEQYF
CDR3nt: TGCAGCGTTGAATCTTCCCACAGCTCCTACGAGCAGTACTTC

v_gene: TRBV7-9
abundance: few
j_gene: TRBJ2-2
d_gene: -
CDR3aa: CASRSPRPNTGELFF
CDR3nt: TGTGCCAGCAGATCCCCGCGGCCGAACACCGGGGAGCTGTTTTTT

v_gene: TRBV29-1
abundance: -
j_gene: TRBJ1-5
d_gene: -
CDR3aa: CSVVWASSGQPQHF
CDR3nt: TGCAGCGTTGTGTGGGCCAGTTCGGGTCAGCCCCAGCATTTT

v_gene: TRBV27
abundance: -
j_gene: TRBJ2-7
d_gene: -
CDR3aa: CASRGGGSYEQYF
CDR3nt: TGTGCCAGCAGGGGTGGGGGATCCTACGAGCAGTACTTC

v_gene: TRBV27
abundance: -
j_gene: TRBJ2-7
d_gene: TRBD1
CDR3aa: CASRGQGSSYEQYF
CDR3nt: TGTGCCAGCAGGGGACAGGGAAGCTCCTACGAGCAGTACTTC

v_gene: TRBV4-1
abundance: -
j_gene: TRBJ2-5
d_gene: -
CDR3aa: CASSHLPGSQETQYF
CDR3nt: TGCGCCAGCAGCCATCTCCCGGGGAGCCAAGAGACCCAGTACTTC

v_gene: TRBV5-1
abundance: few
j_gene: TRBJ2-2
d_gene: -
CDR3aa: CASSLTGISGELFF
CDR3nt: TGCGCCAGCAGCTTGACAGGTATCTCCGGGGAGCTGTTTTTT

v_gene: TRBV2
abundance: -
j_gene: TRBJ1-1
d_gene: -
CDR3aa: CASRAGTMNTEAFF
CDR3nt: TGTGCCAGCAGAGCCGGGACAATGAACACTGAAGCTTTCTTT

v_gene: TRBV29-1
abundance: -
j_gene: TRBJ2-1
d_gene: -
CDR3aa: CSVLDNYNEQFF
CDR3nt: TGCAGCGTCTTGGACAATTACAATGAGCAGTTCTTC

v_gene: TRBV7-2
abundance: few
j_gene: TRBJ2-3
d_gene: TRBD2
CDR3aa: CASSWPASGGAPDTQYF
CDR3nt: TGTGCCAGCAGCTGGCCCGCTAGCGGGGGGGCGCCAGATACGCAGTATTTT

v_gene: TRBV6-2/TRBV6-3
abundance: -
j_gene: TRBJ2-2
d_gene: -
CDR3aa: CASNLLRGGTGELFF
CDR3nt: TGTGCCAGCAATCTCCTTCGTGGTGGCACCGGGGAGCTGTTTTTT

v_gene: TRBV4-1
abundance: -
j_gene: TRBJ2-3
d_gene: TRBD1
CDR3aa: CASRGRQGEKGTQYF
CDR3nt: TGCGCCAGCAGGGGGCGACAGGGGGAGAAGGGTACGCAGTATTTT

v_gene: TRBV27
abundance: few
j_gene: TRBJ1-4
d_gene: TRBD1
CDR3aa: CASRQQGGEVFF
CDR3nt: TGTGCCAGCAGACAGCAGGGGGGAGAGGTGTTTTTT

v_gene: TRBV6-1
abundance: few
j_gene: TRBJ2-2
d_gene: -
CDR3aa: CASMLGPAEGELFF
CDR3nt: TGTGCCAGCATGTTAGGACCTGCTGAAGGGGAGCTGTTTTTT

v_gene: TRBV11-2
abundance: -
j_gene: TRBJ2-7
d_gene: -
CDR3aa: CASSLGPGGTYEQYF
CDR3nt: TGTGCCAGCAGCTTGGGCCCCGGCGGGACCTACGAGCAGTACTTC

v_gene: TRBV5-1
abundance: -
j_gene: TRBJ2-1
d_gene: TRBD2
CDR3aa: CASSFEPSGGFNEQFF
CDR3nt: TGCGCCAGCAGCTTCGAACCTAGCGGGGGTTTCAATGAGCAGTTCTTC

v_gene: TRBV20-1
abundance: -
j_gene: TRBJ2-5
d_gene: -
CDR3aa: CSAGRAEETQYF
CDR3nt: TGCAGTGCAGGCCGGGCGGAAGAGACCCAGTACTTC

v_gene: TRBV20-1
abundance: few
j_gene: TRBJ2-3
d_gene: TRBD2
CDR3aa: CSAVRTGGGADLIPTDTQYF
CDR3nt: TGCAGTGCCGTTCGGACGGGCGGGGGGGCAGATCTAATTCCCACAGATACGCAGTATTTT

v_gene: TRBV9
abundance: -
j_gene: TRBJ1-2
d_gene: -
CDR3aa: CASRTGLAQGYGYTF
CDR3nt: TGTGCCAGCAGAACAGGACTCGCGCAGGGGTATGGCTACACCTTC

v_gene: TRBV5-1
abundance: few
j_gene: TRBJ1-2
d_gene: -
CDR3aa: CASSLTDYGYTF
CDR3nt: TGCGCCAGCAGCCTAACGGACTATGGCTACACCTTC

v_gene: TRBV25-1
abundance: many
j_gene: TRBJ1-2
d_gene: TRBD1
CDR3aa: CASSGGTGPLRANYGYTF
CDR3nt: TGTGCCAGCAGTGGGGGGACAGGACCCCTCCGGGCTAACTATGGCTACACCTTC

v_gene: TRBV5-5
abundance: -
j_gene: TRBJ2-3
d_gene: -
CDR3aa: CASSLAYFSTDTQYF
CDR3nt: TGTGCCAGCAGCTTGGCGTATTTTAGCACAGATACGCAGTATTTT

v_gene: TRBV6-2/TRBV6-3
abundance: -
j_gene: TRBJ2-1
d_gene: TRBD1
CDR3aa: CASTYTRDRGDNEQFF
CDR3nt: TGTGCCAGCACGTATACCCGGGACAGGGGGGATAATGAGCAGTTCTTC